A selection of T cell receptor beta chains follows, all from one sample in a study of cytomegalovirus exposure and HLA in healthy donors. The repertoire was sequenced with immunoSEQ multiplex PCR; TCRdb's copy has only in-frame clones and lacks some. The data show about 210,000 clones, roughly four fifths seen once. The source material was PBMCs. These TCRs come from a woman aged 45 to 65 in good health and CMV-seropositive. The conserved cysteine and the conserved F or W are not part of the CDR3 here.

j_gene: TRBJ1-1
v_gene: TRBV30
CDR3aa: AWRRFDTEAF

j_gene: TRBJ2-3
v_gene: TRBV7-2
CDR3aa: ASSLARADTQY

j_gene: TRBJ2-1
v_gene: TRBV6-1
CDR3aa: ASSERFGGEQF

j_gene: TRBJ1-5
v_gene: TRBV10-3
CDR3aa: AIGQPLNQPQH

j_gene: TRBJ2-7
v_gene: TRBV18
CDR3aa: ASSPSRDRVQPYEQY

j_gene: TRBJ1-1
v_gene: TRBV6-5
CDR3aa: ASSYRRGFMNTEAF

j_gene: TRBJ2-2
v_gene: TRBV5-1
CDR3aa: ASSLGTALNTGELF

j_gene: TRBJ1-2
v_gene: TRBV9
CDR3aa: ASSVAGGAATDGYT

j_gene: TRBJ1-1
v_gene: TRBV6-1
CDR3aa: ASSDRMNTEAF

j_gene: TRBJ1-1
v_gene: TRBV6-4
CDR3aa: ASRVEQGSTEAF

j_gene: TRBJ2-3
v_gene: TRBV9
CDR3aa: ASSAGQGEKPSTDTQY

j_gene: TRBJ2-1
v_gene: TRBV19
CDR3aa: ASSTFTGGLYNEQF

j_gene: TRBJ2-5
v_gene: TRBV4-1
CDR3aa: ASSQDHGGGTQETQY

j_gene: TRBJ2-5
v_gene: TRBV7-7
CDR3aa: ASSRTGQETQY

j_gene: TRBJ1-4
v_gene: TRBV5-1
CDR3aa: ASSMTPTLGGGEKLF

j_gene: TRBJ1-2
v_gene: TRBV6-6
CDR3aa: AIAGQGAFYT

j_gene: TRBJ1-5
v_gene: TRBV6-5
CDR3aa: ASSEFSNQPQH

j_gene: TRBJ1-1
v_gene: TRBV19
CDR3aa: ASSDGQMQGAQAF

j_gene: TRBJ1-1
v_gene: TRBV30
CDR3aa: AWGRLGGNTEAF

j_gene: TRBJ1-4
v_gene: TRBV9
CDR3aa: ASSVGADYNEKLF

j_gene: TRBJ2-5
v_gene: TRBV5-1
CDR3aa: ASRRRGGQETQY

j_gene: TRBJ2-1
v_gene: TRBV29-1
CDR3aa: SVEEGQGGLDEQF

j_gene: TRBJ2-3
v_gene: TRBV5-1
CDR3aa: ASSLASVTDTQY

j_gene: TRBJ2-7
v_gene: TRBV6-5
CDR3aa: ASSPRQGGDYEQY

j_gene: TRBJ2-7
v_gene: TRBV5-1
CDR3aa: ASSTGQGSDYEQY

j_gene: TRBJ1-6
v_gene: TRBV19
CDR3aa: ASSTSREWSSPLH

j_gene: TRBJ2-3
v_gene: TRBV5-1
CDR3aa: ASRRETSLTDTQY

j_gene: TRBJ1-1
v_gene: TRBV4-3
CDR3aa: ASSQEVTLGGQGNTEAF

j_gene: TRBJ1-5
v_gene: TRBV19
CDR3aa: ASSLRLDQPQH

j_gene: TRBJ1-4
v_gene: TRBV28
CDR3aa: ASSLNPGQGAKKLF

j_gene: TRBJ1-5
v_gene: TRBV6-1
CDR3aa: ASSGDTGIQPQH

j_gene: TRBJ1-1
v_gene: TRBV30
CDR3aa: AWMADRDTEAF

j_gene: TRBJ2-2
v_gene: TRBV7-2
CDR3aa: ASSTHPGGGELF

j_gene: TRBJ2-3
v_gene: TRBV11-1
CDR3aa: ASSFLREPTDTQY

j_gene: TRBJ2-3
v_gene: TRBV5-4
CDR3aa: ASSLGLATDTQY

j_gene: TRBJ2-1
v_gene: TRBV11-2
CDR3aa: ASSRTSGGGEQF

j_gene: TRBJ2-7
v_gene: TRBV5-1
CDR3aa: ASSLVQGGTYEQY

j_gene: TRBJ2-7
v_gene: TRBV7-9
CDR3aa: ASSRTDEQY

j_gene: TRBJ2-1
v_gene: TRBV7-2
CDR3aa: ASSLVGLANNEQF

j_gene: TRBJ2-2
v_gene: TRBV9
CDR3aa: ASSQTPRGSAGELF

j_gene: TRBJ1-4
v_gene: TRBV30
CDR3aa: AWSRDRGGNEKLF

j_gene: TRBJ2-1
v_gene: TRBV7-9
CDR3aa: ASSWGTSGGAAREQF